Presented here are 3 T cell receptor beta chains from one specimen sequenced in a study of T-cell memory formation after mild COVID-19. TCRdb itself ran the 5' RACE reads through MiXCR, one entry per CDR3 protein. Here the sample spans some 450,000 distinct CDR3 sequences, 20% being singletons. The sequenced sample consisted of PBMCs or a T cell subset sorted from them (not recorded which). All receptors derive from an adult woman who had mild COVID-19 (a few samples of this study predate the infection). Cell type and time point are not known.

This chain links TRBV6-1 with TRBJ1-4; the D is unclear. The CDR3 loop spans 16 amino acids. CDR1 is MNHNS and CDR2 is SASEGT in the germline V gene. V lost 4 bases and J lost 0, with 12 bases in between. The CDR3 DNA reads TGTGCCAGCAGTGCGGTAGGGTTATCAACTAATGAAAAACTGTTTTTT. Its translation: CASSAVGLSTNEKLFF.

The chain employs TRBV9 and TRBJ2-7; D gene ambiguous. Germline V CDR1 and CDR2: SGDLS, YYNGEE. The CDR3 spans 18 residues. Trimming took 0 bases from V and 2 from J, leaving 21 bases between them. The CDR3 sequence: CASSVGPTLGSGAYEQYF. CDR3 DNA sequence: TGTGCCAGCAGCGTAGGGCCCACCCTGGGCAGTGGGGCCTACGAGCAGTACTTC. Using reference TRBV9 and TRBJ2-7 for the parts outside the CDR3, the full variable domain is DSGVTQTPKHLITATGQRVTLRCSPRSGDLSVYWYQQSLDQGLQFLIQYYNGEERAKGNILERFSAQQFPDLHSELNLSSLELGDSALYFCASSVGPTLGSGAYEQYFGPGTRLTVT.

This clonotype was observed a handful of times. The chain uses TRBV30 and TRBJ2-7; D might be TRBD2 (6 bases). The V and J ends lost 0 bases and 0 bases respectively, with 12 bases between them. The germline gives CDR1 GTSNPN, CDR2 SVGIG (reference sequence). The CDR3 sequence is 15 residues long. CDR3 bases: TGTGCCTGGAGTGTAGGAGGGGCGGGCTCCTACGAGCAGTACTTC. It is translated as CAWSVGGAGSYEQYF.